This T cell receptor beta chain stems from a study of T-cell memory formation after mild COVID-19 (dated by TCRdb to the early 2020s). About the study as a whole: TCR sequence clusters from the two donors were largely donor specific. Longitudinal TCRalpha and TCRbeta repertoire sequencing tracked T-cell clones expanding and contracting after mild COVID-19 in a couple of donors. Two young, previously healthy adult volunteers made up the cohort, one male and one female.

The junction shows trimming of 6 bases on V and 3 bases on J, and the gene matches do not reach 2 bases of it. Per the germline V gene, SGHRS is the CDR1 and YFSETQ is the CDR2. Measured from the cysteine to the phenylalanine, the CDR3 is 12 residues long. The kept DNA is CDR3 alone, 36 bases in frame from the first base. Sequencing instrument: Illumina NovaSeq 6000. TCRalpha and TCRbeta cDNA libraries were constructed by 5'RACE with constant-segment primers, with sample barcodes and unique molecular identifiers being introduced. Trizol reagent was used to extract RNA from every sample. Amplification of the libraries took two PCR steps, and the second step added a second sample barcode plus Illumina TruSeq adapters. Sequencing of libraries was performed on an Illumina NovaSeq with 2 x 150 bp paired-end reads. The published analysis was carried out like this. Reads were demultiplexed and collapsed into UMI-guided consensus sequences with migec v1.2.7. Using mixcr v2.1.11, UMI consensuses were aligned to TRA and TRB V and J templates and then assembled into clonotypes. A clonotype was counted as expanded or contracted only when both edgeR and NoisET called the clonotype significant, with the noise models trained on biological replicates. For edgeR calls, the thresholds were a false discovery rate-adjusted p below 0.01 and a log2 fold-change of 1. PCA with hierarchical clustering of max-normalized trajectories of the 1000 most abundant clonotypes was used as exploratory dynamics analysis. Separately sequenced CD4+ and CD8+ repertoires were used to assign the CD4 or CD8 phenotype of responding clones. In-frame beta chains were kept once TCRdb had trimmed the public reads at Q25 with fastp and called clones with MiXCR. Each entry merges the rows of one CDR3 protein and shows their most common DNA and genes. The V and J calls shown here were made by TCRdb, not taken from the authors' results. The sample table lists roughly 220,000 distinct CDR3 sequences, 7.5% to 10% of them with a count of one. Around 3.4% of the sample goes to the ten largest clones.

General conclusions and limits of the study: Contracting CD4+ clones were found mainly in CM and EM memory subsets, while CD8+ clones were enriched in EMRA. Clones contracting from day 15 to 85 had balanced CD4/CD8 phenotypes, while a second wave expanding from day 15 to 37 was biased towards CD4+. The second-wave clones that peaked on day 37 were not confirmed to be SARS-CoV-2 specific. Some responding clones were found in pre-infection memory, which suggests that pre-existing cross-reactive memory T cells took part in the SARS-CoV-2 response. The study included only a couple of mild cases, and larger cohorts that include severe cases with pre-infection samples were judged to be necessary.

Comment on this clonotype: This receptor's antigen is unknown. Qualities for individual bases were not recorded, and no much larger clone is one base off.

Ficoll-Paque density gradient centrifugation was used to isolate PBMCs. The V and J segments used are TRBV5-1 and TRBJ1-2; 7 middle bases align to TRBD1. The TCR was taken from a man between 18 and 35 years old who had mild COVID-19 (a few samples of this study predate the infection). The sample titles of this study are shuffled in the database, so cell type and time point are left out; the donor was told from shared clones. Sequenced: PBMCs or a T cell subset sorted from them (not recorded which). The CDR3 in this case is CASTGTDYGYTF. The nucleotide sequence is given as TGCGCCAGCACGGGGACAGACTATGGCTACACCTTC.